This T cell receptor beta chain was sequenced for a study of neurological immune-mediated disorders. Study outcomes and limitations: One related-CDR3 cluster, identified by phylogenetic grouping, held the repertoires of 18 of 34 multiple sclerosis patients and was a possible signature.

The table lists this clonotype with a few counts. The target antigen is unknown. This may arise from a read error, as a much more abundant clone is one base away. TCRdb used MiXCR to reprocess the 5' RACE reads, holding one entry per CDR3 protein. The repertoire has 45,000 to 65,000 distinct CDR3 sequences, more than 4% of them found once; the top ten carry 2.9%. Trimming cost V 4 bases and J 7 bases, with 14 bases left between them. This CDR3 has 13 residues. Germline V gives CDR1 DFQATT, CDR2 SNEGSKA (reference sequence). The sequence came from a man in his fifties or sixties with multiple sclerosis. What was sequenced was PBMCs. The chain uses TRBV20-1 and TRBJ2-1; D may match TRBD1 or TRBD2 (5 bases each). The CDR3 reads CSAKARGENEQFF. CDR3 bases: TGCAGTGCTAAGGCTAGAGGGGAAAATGAGCAGTTCTTC.